This entry lists 20 T cell receptor beta chains sequenced from one sample in a study of blood T cell repertoires in COVID-19. Sequenced by immunoSEQ multiplex PCR; TCRdb stores in-frame clones only, minus some. The data hold around 360,000 clones, with about 88% observed a single time. Sequencing used PBMCs or T cells enriched from blood (not recorded which). The receptors stem from a woman aged 30 to 39 who had recovered from COVID-19.

The chain is built from TRBV28 and TRBJ2-7, with 7 nucleotides matching TRBD1. The ends lost 3 bases at V and 5 bases at J; junction bases unmatched: 7. The CDR3 covers 14 residues. The germline V gene encodes CDR1 MDHEN and CDR2 SYDVKM. The chain's CDR3 is CASSFGDRVHEQYF. CDR3 DNA sequence: TGTGCCAGCAGTTTCGGTGACAGGGTCCACGAGCAGTACTTC. Filled out from reference TRBV28 and TRBJ2-7, the complete variable domain reads DVKVTQSSRYLVKRTGEKVFLECVQDMDHENMFWYRQDPGLGLRLIYFSYDVKMKEKGDIPEGYSVSREKKERFSLILESASTNQTSMYLCASSFGDRVHEQYFGPGTRLTVT.

The V call is TRBV7-2, the J call TRBJ2-3, with TRBD2 matching 11 bases. The germline V gene encodes CDR1 SGHTA and CDR2 FQGNSA. This CDR3 spans 16 amino acids. J lost 1 base, V lost 2 bases, and 2 bases had no gene match. CDR3 bases: TGTGCCAGCAGCTTACTAGCGGGGGGCCGCACAGATACGCAGTATTTT. Translated: CASSLLAGGRTDTQYF.

Here the CDR3 reads CASSPSGPTMNEQFF. The DNA for the CDR3 is TGTGCCAGCTCACCTAGCGGTCCAACCATGAATGAGCAGTTCTTC. V and J are TRBV18 and TRBJ2-1; D is possibly TRBD2 (6 bases). In germline, CDR1 is KGHSH, CDR2 LQKENI. V lost 3 bases to trimming and J lost 7 bases, with 16 bases between them. The CDR3 is 15 amino acids.

The V call is TRBV11-2, the J call TRBJ1-1, with 8 bases identical to TRBD1. This CDR3 spans 15 amino acids. CDR1 and CDR2 (germline): SGHAT, FQNNGV. V dropped 2 bases and J dropped 1; count of bases not matched to a gene: 3. CDR3 amino acids: CASSLTGGSNTEAFF. For the CDR3, the DNA is TGTGCCAGCAGCTTAACAGGGGGATCGAACACTGAAGCTTTCTTT.

The chain uses TRBV19 and TRBJ1-2; unclear D gene. V dropped 10 bases and J dropped 4 bases, with 16 bases sitting between them. Germline CDR1 reads LNHDA; CDR2 reads SQIVND (reference sequence). The CDR3 extends over 13 amino acids. CDR3 sequence (DNA): TGTGCCATCGTGGGTAGCGGGCCCTATGGCTACACCTTC. Translated: CAIVGSGPYGYTF. The variable domain in full, with the rest retrieved from reference TRBV19 and TRBJ1-2, is DGGITQSPKYLFRKEGQNVTLSCEQNLNHDAMYWYRQDPGQGLRLIYYSQIVNDFQKGDIAEGYSVSREKKESFPLTVTSAQKNPTAFYLCAIVGSGPYGYTFGSGTRLTVV.

This clone showed up just a few times. The V and J genes are TRBV7-2 and TRBJ1-1; TRBD1 matches 7 bases. The CDR3 runs to 15 residues. Germline trimming cut 5 bases from V and 2 bases from J; bases unmatched to any gene: 8. The germline gives CDR1 SGHTA, CDR2 FQGNSA. DNA for the CDR3: TGTGCCAGCAGCAACCCCCGACAGGGTAACACTGAAGCTTTCTTT. Its translation is CASSNPRQGNTEAFF.

This chain links TRBV7-9 with TRBJ2-5; no clear D. This CDR3 spans 12 amino acids. The V end was cut by 4 bases, the J end by 2 bases, with 5 bases between. Germline CDR1 and CDR2: SEHNR and FQNEAQ (reference sequence). The CDR3 protein is CASSSQQETQYF. The CDR3 DNA reads TGTGCCAGCAGCTCACAGCAAGAGACCCAGTACTTC.

The chain links TRBV9 to TRBJ1-3; no reliable D call. The ends were cut back, 7 bases at V and 2 bases at J, with 13 bases in the middle. Germline V gene data show CDR1 as SGDLS and CDR2 as YYNGEE. The CDR3 covers 14 residues. CDR3 sequence: CASSPTTPGNTIYF. The DNA for the CDR3 is TGTGCCAGCTCGCCTACCACCCCTGGAAACACCATATATTTT.

V usage is TRBV28 and J usage is TRBJ2-5; perhaps TRBD2 as D (6 bases). The CDR3 has 15 amino acids. Germline V gene sequence: CDR1 MDHEN, CDR2 SYDVKM. The V end lost 3 bases, the J end lost 2 bases, and 13 bases lay between the germline ends. CDR3 in DNA: TGTGCCAGCAGTTTCCAACTAGCCGGACAAGAGACCCAGTACTTC. Translating it yields CASSFQLAGQETQYF.

This clone appeared a single time. This chain uses TRBV29-1 with TRBJ2-7, with D possibly being TRBD1 (6 bases). Germline CDR1 SQVTM, CDR2 ANQGSEA. The CDR3 has 12 amino acids. The CDR3 protein is CSAGRGFNEQYF. DNA of the CDR3: TGCAGTGCCGGTAGGGGGTTCAACGAGCAGTACTTC.

CDR3 bases: TGTGCCACCAGCCGCCTAGCGGGAGTACGGAGATTCGGCACAGATACGCAGTATTTT. Translating it yields CATSRLAGVRRFGTDTQYF. The chain recombines TRBV24-1 with TRBJ2-3; 10 nucleotides line up with TRBD2. Germline CDR1 KGHDR, CDR2 SFDVKD. V shed 7 bases, J shed 1 base, and the junction held 16 bases outside the gene matches. This CDR3 has 19 amino acids.

DNA of the CDR3: TGTGCCAGTAAGGGTCTCGGCGGGAATCAGCCCCAGCATTTT. Translation gives CASKGLGGNQPQHF. The chain carries TRBV27 and TRBJ1-5, with no clear D. V was trimmed by 9 bases and J by 4 bases, leaving 16 bases between them. Germline values: CDR1 MNHEY, CDR2 SMNVEV (reference sequence). CDR3 length: 14 residues.

This chain joins TRBV19 and TRBJ2-5, with TRBD2 matching 10 bases. Germline CDR1 reads LNHDA; CDR2 reads SQIVND (reference sequence). CDR3 length equals 15 residues. V shed 2 bases and J 4 bases; nucleotides not matched to a gene: 4. CDR3 protein: CASSIKAGGPETQYF. CDR3 DNA: TGTGCCAGTAGTATAAAAGCGGGGGGGCCAGAGACCCAGTACTTC.

The chain employs TRBV7-2 and TRBJ1-3; TRBD1 matches 7 bases. The CDR3 extends over 15 amino acids. Trimming took 3 bases from V and 0 from J; bases not matched to a gene: 2. Germline CDR1 and CDR2: SGHTA and FQGNSA. This CDR3 is CASSFWTGSGNTIYF. The CDR3 nucleotides are TGTGCCAGCAGCTTTTGGACAGGCTCTGGAAACACCATATATTTT.

The J gene is TRBJ1-6, the V gene TRBV27; a weak D match, TRBD1 (5 bases). V dropped 6 bases and J dropped 6 bases, with 15 bases sitting between them. The CDR3 sequence is 15 residues long. The germline V gene encodes CDR1 MNHEY and CDR2 SMNVEV (reference sequence). The CDR3 region has the DNA TGTGCCAGCAGCCCCAGGGAAGTGGGTAATTCACCCCTCCACTTT. It codes for CASSPREVGNSPLHF.

CDR3 sequence: CAWREIGTGYGYTF. CDR3 nucleotide sequence: TGTGCCTGGAGGGAAATAGGGACAGGCTATGGCTACACCTTC. The chain uses TRBV30 and TRBJ1-2; TRBD1 agrees at 8 bases. Germline V CDR1 and CDR2: GTSNPN, SVGIG (reference sequence). The CDR3 extends over 14 amino acids. V shed 3 bases and J 4 bases; nucleotides not matched to a gene: 7.

The chain recombines TRBV11-1 with TRBJ2-2, with 7 bases matching TRBD1. V trimming: 4 bases; J trimming: 2 bases; junction bases outside the gene matches: 1. Per germline, CDR1 SGHAT and CDR2 FQDESV (reference sequence). The CDR3 sequence is 14 residues long. The CDR3 protein is CASSWDRNTGELFF. CDR3 bases: TGTGCCAGCAGCTGGGACAGAAACACCGGGGAGCTGTTTTTT.

The J gene is TRBJ1-4, the V gene TRBV28; possibly TRBD1 for D (5 bases). The CDR3 runs to 15 residues. The V gene lost 6 bases and the J gene lost 2 bases, with 13 bases spanning the gap. Germline CDR1 and CDR2: MDHEN and SYDVKM. The CDR3 DNA sequence: TGTGCCAGCAGCTTGGCGGGGGTGACTAATGAAAAACTGTTTTTT. Translating gives CASSLAGVTNEKLFF.

The CDR3 DNA sequence: TGTGCCAGCAGCGACTCCCTCCCCTACGAGCAGTACTTC. Protein: CASSDSLPYEQYF. The gene calls are TRBV6-6 and TRBJ2-7, with no clear D. V was clipped by 6 bases and J by 2 bases, with 11 bases between them. The CDR3 consists of 13 residues. Germline-derived CDR1 and CDR2 are MNHNY and SVGAGI (reference sequence).

This clone was observed a few times. This chain links TRBV19 with TRBJ1-4; D unclear. The CDR3 totals 14 residues. With 0 bases removed from V and 4 bases from J, the gap between germline ends came to 6 bases. Per the germline V gene, CDR1 is LNHDA and CDR2 is SQIVND (reference sequence). CDR3 in amino acids: CASSIEEFNEKLFF. CDR3 nucleotide sequence: TGTGCCAGTAGTATAGAGGAGTTTAATGAAAAACTGTTTTTT.